This paragraph covers one T cell receptor beta chain sequence. This clonotype has only a few counts. Its antigen remains unidentified. Base qualities are missing; no much larger clone stands one base away. This specimen belongs to a study of response to subunit inactivated influenza vaccine (dated by TCRdb to the late 2010s). At the level of the whole study: To follow how T cells responded to a trivalent subunit inactivated influenza vaccine, the researchers relied on deep quantitative profiling of the T cell receptor repertoire.

The CDR3, from cysteine to phenylalanine, totals 13 residues. The kept DNA is CDR3 alone, 39 bases in frame from the first base. Deletion took 6 bases off V and 2 bases off J, with a span of 10 bases between the germline ends. Library method: RT-PCR. Data came from an Illumina HiSeq 2500. Using fastp trimming at Q25 and MiXCR clonotype assembly, TCRdb reanalyzed the public sequencing data and kept in-frame beta chains. Rows with a matching CDR3 protein are joined into one entry that keeps the most common DNA and genes. The sample has about 700,000 distinct CDR3 sequences on record, around 16% of them singletons. The ten largest clones represent under 14% of the sample. Study-wide findings and limitations: The authors suggested that each seasonal influenza vaccination may recruit only a limited number of new T cells.

The source is a man between 50 and 59 years old who received an inactivated influenza vaccine. Donor details come from another sample of the same person, matched by shared clones. This chain is built from TRBV12-3 or TRBV12-4 and TRBJ1-1, with the D segment identity uncertain. Sequences were derived from PBMCs from blood, sampled less than 13 days after vaccination. The DNA sequence is as follows: TGTGCCAGCAGCTCCACGTACAACACTGAAGCTTTCTTT. It is translated as CASSSTYNTEAFF.